The 25 T cell receptor beta chains listed next were all sequenced from one sample in a study of blood T cell repertoires in COVID-19 (dated by TCRdb to the early 2020s). The library was obtained by the immunoSEQ multiplex PCR assay. Imported from immuneACCESS, the table was reduced by TCRdb to in-frame sequences with V and J called. These copies leave out some clones; in studies compared against another copy, an unresolved V gene accounts for under half, and the cause of the remainder is not known. The sample yields fewer than 650,000 clones; roughly nine tenths were counted once. Less than 9% of the sample rests with the top ten. Sequencing was carried out using peripheral blood. The source of these receptors is a woman aged 50 to 60 with COVID-19, enrolled during active disease.

The genes are TRBV28 and TRBJ1-6; D remains ambiguous. The CDR3 is 15 amino acids. Trimming took 6 bases from V and 0 from J, leaving 9 bases between them. The germline V gene encodes CDR1 MDHEN and CDR2 SYDVKM. The CDR3 DNA sequence: TGTGCCAGCAGATCCTATAGCTCCTATAATTCACCCCTCCACTTT. Protein sequence: CASRSYSSYNSPLHF.

The chain uses TRBV5-1 and TRBJ2-1, with 13 bases matching TRBD2. Germline CDR1 is SGHRS and CDR2 is YFSETQ. Trimming removed 4 bases from V and 8 bases from J; junction bases left unmatched: 6. The CDR3 has 15 amino acids. CDR3 protein: CASSPGTSGADEQFF. CDR3 nucleotides: TGCGCCAGCAGCCCAGGGACTAGCGGGGCCGATGAGCAGTTCTTC.

The J gene is TRBJ1-3, the V gene TRBV7-9; D gene unclear. CDR3 length equals 14 residues. The germline V gene encodes CDR1 SEHNR and CDR2 FQNEAQ (reference sequence). Trimming removed 4 bases at V and 4 bases at J, with 11 bases between. CDR3 DNA sequence: TGTGCCAGCAGCTATATCAGGAGGGGAAACACCATATATTTT. This sequence encodes CASSYIRRGNTIYF.

The chain combines TRBV29-1 with TRBJ1-1; 7 positions agree with TRBD1. Unmatched junction bases numbered 3, after V lost 6 bases and J lost 8 bases. The CDR3 contains 10 residues. Germline CDR1 reads SQVTM; CDR2 reads ANQGSEA. The CDR3 nucleotides read TGCAGCGTCGGGACAGAAGAAGCTTTCTTT. It translates to CSVGTEEAFF. The whole variable domain, remainder taken from reference TRBV29-1 and TRBJ1-1, is SAVISQKPSRDICQRGTSLTIQCQVDSQVTMMFWYRQQPGQSLTLIATANQGSEATYESGFVIDKFPISRPNLTFSTLTVSNMSPEDSSIYLCSVGTEEAFFGQGTRLTVV.

The chain joins TRBV6-4 to TRBJ2-2; 7 bases line up with TRBD1. J was trimmed by 7 bases and V by 5 bases; bases with no gene match: 10. This CDR3 is built from 15 residues. CDR1 is MRHNA and CDR2 is SNTAGT in the germline V gene. The CDR3 sequence: CASSSSPQGVGELFF. The DNA for the CDR3 is TGTGCCAGCAGTTCCAGCCCTCAGGGGGTCGGGGAGCTGTTTTTT.

On this clone itself: This sample includes further DNA sequences coding for the same CDR3. The chain recombines TRBV6-5 with TRBJ1-1, with D perhaps matching TRBD1 (5 bases). V shed 3 bases and J shed 0 bases, with 8 bases lying between them. Germline lookup yields CDR1 MNHEY and CDR2 SVGAGI. The CDR3 runs 14 residues. CDR3 sequence reads: CASSYRGVNTEAFF. The CDR3 DNA follows: TGTGCCAGCAGTTATCGGGGGGTGAACACTGAAGCTTTCTTT.

The chain employs TRBV5-1 and TRBJ1-2; 12 bases are shared with TRBD1. In germline, CDR1 is SGHRS, CDR2 YFSETQ. Germline trimming cut 0 bases from V and 6 bases from J; bases unmatched to any gene: 3. This CDR3 contains 15 residues. The CDR3 here is CASSLEGTGGNGYTF. The CDR3 region has the DNA TGCGCCAGCAGCTTGGAAGGGACAGGGGGCAATGGCTACACCTTC. The whole variable domain, remainder taken from reference TRBV5-1 and TRBJ1-2, is KAGVTQTPRYLIKTRGQQVTLSCSPISGHRSVSWYQQTPGQGLQFLFEYFSETQRNKGNFPGRFSGRQFSNSRSEMNVSTLELGDSALYLCASSLEGTGGNGYTFGSGTRLTVV.

The chain recombines TRBV2 with TRBJ2-6, with D uncertain. Germline V gene data show CDR1 as SNHLY and CDR2 as FYNNEI. V shed 6 bases and J shed 0 bases, with 6 bases lying between them. The CDR3 extends over 14 amino acids. The CDR3 here is CASRTSSGANVLTF. The DNA for the CDR3 is TGTGCCAGCAGAACGAGCTCTGGGGCCAACGTCCTGACTTTC. The full variable domain, in which reference TRBV2 and TRBJ2-6 provide the parts outside the CDR3, is EPEVTQTPSHQVTQMGQEVILRCVPISNHLYFYWYRQILGQKVEFLVSFYNNEISEKSEIFDDQFSVERPDGSNFTLKIRSTKLEDSAMYFCASRTSSGANVLTFGAGSRLTVL.

This clone was detected only once. The rearrangement links TRBV9 to TRBJ2-3; 12 bases match TRBD2. This CDR3 comprises 18 residues. Germline CDR1 reads SGDLS; CDR2 reads YYNGEE. The junction had 12 bases not matched to a gene; V was cut back by 1 base and J by 6 bases. The CDR3 spells CASSVNPLAGGSIDTQYF. In DNA, the CDR3 is TGTGCCAGCAGCGTAAATCCCCTAGCGGGGGGGTCAATCGATACGCAGTATTTT.

This clone has just a few counts. The chain has TRBV4-2 and TRBJ2-1; a weak D match, TRBD2 (6 bases). The V and J ends lost 0 bases and 1 base respectively, with 13 bases between them. CDR3 length equals 17 residues. Germline CDR1 and CDR2: LGHNA and YNFKEQ. The CDR3 here is CASSQDPGGASYNEQFF. CDR3 coding DNA: TGTGCCAGCAGCCAAGATCCGGGCGGGGCGTCCTACAATGAGCAGTTCTTC.

V is TRBV5-4 and J is TRBJ2-7; 8 bases are shared with TRBD2. CDR1 and CDR2 (germline): SGHNT, YYREEE (reference sequence). Trimming removed 1 base from V and 1 base from J; junction bases left unmatched: 13. The CDR3 runs 18 residues. CDR3 protein: CASSLRPPRGGSSYEQYF. The DNA of the CDR3 is TGTGCCAGCAGCTTGAGACCTCCCCGGGGGGGTTCGTCCTACGAGCAGTACTTC. Looking up the rest from reference TRBV5-4 and TRBJ2-7 gives the full variable domain: ETGVTQSPTHLIKTRGQQVTLRCSSQSGHNTVSWYQQALGQGPQFIFQYYREEENGRGNFPPRFSGLQFPNYSSELNVNALELDDSALYLCASSLRPPRGGSSYEQYFGPGTRLTVT.

The genes are TRBV3-1 (or the pseudogene TRBV3-2) and TRBJ2-3; 15 nucleotides align to TRBD2. The CDR3 totals 16 residues. The germline V gene encodes CDR1 LGHDT and CDR2 YNNKEL (reference sequence). V dropped 6 bases and J dropped 6; count of bases not matched to a gene: 7. The CDR3 nucleotides are TGTGCCAGCAGTCCGGGACTAGCGGGGGGTTGGGATACGCAGTATTTT. It encodes CASSPGLAGGWDTQYF.

The chain is built from TRBV4-1 and TRBJ1-2; D is uncertain. Germline lookup yields CDR1 MGHRA and CDR2 YSYEKL. V was clipped by 0 bases and J by 8 bases, with 13 bases between them. This CDR3 comprises 14 residues. Here the CDR3 DNA reads TGCGCCAGCAGCCAAGATTGGCCGTGGCAGGGCTACACCTTC. Translating gives CASSQDWPWQGYTF.

The table lists this clone with a count of one. This chain connects TRBV5-1 to TRBJ1-2; D may be TRBD1 (6 bases). The germline V and J ends were trimmed by 4 bases and 4 bases, with 17 bases remaining between them. The CDR3 runs 15 residues. Germline V gene data show CDR1 as SGHRS and CDR2 as YFSETQ. The CDR3 region is CASSLGPGQLYGYTF. DNA for the CDR3: TGCGCCAGCAGCCTCGGACCAGGACAGCTCTATGGCTACACCTTC.

V gene TRBV4-1 combines with J gene TRBJ1-2; possible D gene TRBD1, 5 bases. V was pared by 4 bases and J by 4 bases, with 7 bases between. The CDR3 loop spans 12 amino acids. Germline V gene lookup returns CDR1 MGHRA and CDR2 YSYEKL. DNA for the CDR3: TGCGCCAGCAGCCTCCAGGGCTATGGCTACACCTTC. It yields the protein CASSLQGYGYTF.

The chain recombines TRBV4-1 with TRBJ1-6; a possible D gene is TRBD1 (5 bases). This CDR3 contains 20 residues. The germline gives CDR1 MGHRA, CDR2 YSYEKL. Trimming stripped 1 base from V and 0 bases from J, with 19 bases between. CDR3 coding DNA: TGCGCCAGCAGCCAAGGTTCTGGGGGGTTAGGGAGCTCCTATAATTCACCCCTCCACTTT. Translating it yields CASSQGSGGLGSSYNSPLHF.

The chain couples TRBV9 to TRBJ2-7; D may be TRBD2 (7 bases). Per the germline V gene, CDR1 is SGDLS and CDR2 is YYNGEE. CDR3 size: 15 residues. Trimming took 4 bases from V and 3 from J, leaving 17 bases between them. The CDR3 protein is CASSFRPGGYYEQYF. DNA for the CDR3: TGTGCCAGCAGCTTCCGACCGGGGGGCTACTACGAGCAGTACTTC.

The chain is built from TRBV5-6 and TRBJ2-1; 13 bases are a match to TRBD2. The V and J ends lost 4 bases and 2 bases, in that order; junction bases with no gene match: 3. The CDR3 has 16 residues. Germline V gene lookup returns CDR1 SGHDT and CDR2 YYEEEE. CDR3 in DNA: TGTGCCAGCAGCGGCGGACTAGCGGGGGCCTACAATGAGCAGTTCTTC. This sequence encodes CASSGGLAGAYNEQFF.

V and J are TRBV19 and TRBJ2-2; 8 nucleotides line up with TRBD2. Trimming removed 6 bases from V and 0 bases from J; junction bases left unmatched: 6. Germline values: CDR1 LNHDA, CDR2 SQIVND (reference sequence). The CDR3 runs 16 residues. The CDR3 nucleotides are TGTGCCAGTAGGAAAGCGGGGGACGCGAACACCGGGGAGCTGTTTTTT. Translation gives CASRKAGDANTGELFF.

The chain recombines TRBV6-6 with TRBJ1-1, with unresolved D. The length of the CDR3 is 12 residues. Germline V CDR1 and CDR2: MNHNY, SVGAGI (reference sequence). V gave up 10 bases and J gave up 5 bases, with 14 bases separating them. The CDR3 loop reads CATPGVTTEAFF. The CDR3 bases are TGTGCCACCCCGGGAGTTACAACTGAAGCTTTCTTT.

The CDR3 DNA is TGCAGTGCTAGTGGTGGAGGAGGCTACACCTTC. It translates to CSASGGGGYTF. The genes are TRBV20-1 and TRBJ1-2; D is unresolved. Trimming took off 3 bases at V and 8 bases at J, with 10 bases between the two ends. Germline V gene data show CDR1 as DFQATT and CDR2 as SNEGSKA (reference sequence). This CDR3 region has 11 residues.

The CDR3 coding sequence is TGTGCCAGCAGTTTATTGAGGCGGGGGGGCTCAGATACGCAGTATTTT. Encoded protein: CASSLLRRGGSDTQYF. The rearrangement joins TRBV28 to TRBJ2-3; TRBD2 agrees at 9 bases. V dropped 1 base and J dropped 4; count of bases not matched to a gene: 6. CDR3 length equals 16 residues. Germline assignment: CDR1 MDHEN and CDR2 SYDVKM. Drawing the rest from reference TRBV28 and TRBJ2-3, the complete variable domain is DVKVTQSSRYLVKRTGEKVFLECVQDMDHENMFWYRQDPGLGLRLIYFSYDVKMKEKGDIPEGYSVSREKKERFSLILESASTNQTSMYLCASSLLRRGGSDTQYFGPGTRLTVL.

The chain links TRBV4-1 to TRBJ1-5; D is undetermined. The ends were cut back, 0 bases at V and 8 bases at J, with 20 bases in the middle. This CDR3 is built from 17 residues. Germline assignment: CDR1 MGHRA and CDR2 YSYEKL. The CDR3, as DNA: TGCGCCAGCAGCCAAGAGAGAAACGCCTTAGCAATGGAGCCCCAGCATTTT. It translates to CASSQERNALAMEPQHF.

This rearrangement joins TRBV29-1 to TRBJ1-2, with D tentatively TRBD1 (6 bases). V was shortened by 1 base and J by 3 bases, with 9 bases between the two germline ends. The CDR3 is 13 amino acids. Per the germline V gene, CDR1 is SQVTM and CDR2 is ANQGSEA. In nucleotides, the CDR3 is TGCAGCGTTGAAGGCAGGGGTGACTATGGCTACACCTTC. It is translated as CSVEGRGDYGYTF.

The chain combines TRBV6-5 with TRBJ1-2; D gene unclear. The CDR3 is 13 amino acids. Per the germline V gene, CDR1 is MNHEY and CDR2 is SVGAGI. The germline V and J ends were trimmed by 7 bases and 6 bases, with 15 bases remaining between them. CDR3 DNA: TGTGCCAGCATCGAGCAATGGGGAGATGGCTACACCTTC. Its translation: CASIEQWGDGYTF.